This record looks at one T cell receptor (beta chain) sequence and its context. Its antigen is unidentified. Second-dose recipients at about 4 or about 12 weeks were treated as one pooled group. This entry comes from a study of T cell responses to AZD1222 COVID-19 vaccine. The study, taken as a whole, reports: Two AZD1222 doses significantly raised spike-specific TCR breadth and depth over controls. Females outnumbered males among donors, who were mostly white British; clonal diversity was possibly underestimated. Baseline seropositivity characterized only a handful of AZD1222 recipients.

Generated by immunoSEQ multiplex PCR, the TCRdb table keeps only in-frame clones and is missing some. The table includes roughly 75,000 clones, roughly 91% detected once. V lost 6 bases to trimming and J lost 5 bases; unmatched junction nucleotides: 13. The CDR3 is 16 amino acids. Per the germline V gene, CDR1 is SNHLY and CDR2 is FYNNEI. The material was peripheral blood, obtained 28 days after the second AZD1222 dose. This clonotype was sampled from an adult who received the AZD1222 COVID-19 vaccine. J is TRBJ2-3 and V is TRBV2; TRBD2 matches 8 bases. CDR3 nucleotide sequence: TGTGCCAGCAGACGCCAAAGCGGGGGCGGTGGAGATACGCAGTATTTT. It specifies CASRRQSGGGGDTQYF.